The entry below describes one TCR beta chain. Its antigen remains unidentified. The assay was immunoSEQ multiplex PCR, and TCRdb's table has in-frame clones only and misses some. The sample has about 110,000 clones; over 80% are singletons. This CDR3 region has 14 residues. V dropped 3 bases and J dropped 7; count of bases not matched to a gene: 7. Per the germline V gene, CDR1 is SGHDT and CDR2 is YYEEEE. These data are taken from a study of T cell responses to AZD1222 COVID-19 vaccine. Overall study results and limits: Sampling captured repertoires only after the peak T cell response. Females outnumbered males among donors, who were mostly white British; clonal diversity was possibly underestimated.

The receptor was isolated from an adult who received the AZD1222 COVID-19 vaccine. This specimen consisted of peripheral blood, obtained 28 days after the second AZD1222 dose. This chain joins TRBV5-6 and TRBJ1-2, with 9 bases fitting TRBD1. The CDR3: CASSSDDRGGGYTF. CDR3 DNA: TGTGCCAGCAGCTCCGATGACAGGGGGGGTGGCTACACCTTC. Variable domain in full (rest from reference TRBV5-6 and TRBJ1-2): DAGVTQSPTHLIKTRGQQVTLRCSPKSGHDTVSWYQQALGQGPQFIFQYYEEEERQRGNFPDRFSGHQFPNYSSELNVNALLLGDSALYLCASSSDDRGGGYTFGSGTRLTVV.